This entry features one TCR beta chain sequence. The antigen remains unidentified. This specimen comes from a study of T-cell memory formation after mild COVID-19. Whole-study results and caveats: Most CD4+ clones that shrank were in CM and EM, while CD8+ ones turned up in EMRA. Contracting clones from day 15 to 85 had balanced CD4/CD8; later expanders favoured CD4+.

The CDR3 is made up of 15 amino acids. Germline assignment: CDR1 SGHTA and CDR2 FQGNSA. The V end lost 5 bases, the J end lost 1 base, and 14 bases lay between the germline ends. After 5'RACE with constant-segment primers, TCR alpha and TCR beta cDNA libraries carrying sample barcodes and UMIs were obtained. TCRdb redid the calling of the 5' RACE reads with MiXCR, one entry per CDR3 protein. The top ten hold approximately 2.2% of the sample, which has around 180,000 distinct CDR3 sequences, more than 15% seen once. V usage is TRBV7-2 and J usage is TRBJ1-1, with TRBD1 as a possible D gene (5 bases). Specimen: PBMCs or a T cell subset sorted from them (not recorded which). This TCR was sampled from an adult woman who had mild COVID-19 (a few samples of this study predate the infection). Cell type and time point are not known. CDR3 in DNA: TGTGCCAGCAGCACGAACAGGATACCGAACACTGAAGCTTTCTTT. Translated, it gives CASSTNRIPNTEAFF. The full variable domain, in which reference TRBV7-2 and TRBJ1-1 provide the parts outside the CDR3, is GAGVSQSPSNKVTEKGKDVELRCDPISGHTALYWYRQSLGQGLEFLIYFQGNSAPDKSGLPSDRFSAERTGGSVSTLTIQRTQQEDSAVYLCASSTNRIPNTEAFFGQGTRLTVV.